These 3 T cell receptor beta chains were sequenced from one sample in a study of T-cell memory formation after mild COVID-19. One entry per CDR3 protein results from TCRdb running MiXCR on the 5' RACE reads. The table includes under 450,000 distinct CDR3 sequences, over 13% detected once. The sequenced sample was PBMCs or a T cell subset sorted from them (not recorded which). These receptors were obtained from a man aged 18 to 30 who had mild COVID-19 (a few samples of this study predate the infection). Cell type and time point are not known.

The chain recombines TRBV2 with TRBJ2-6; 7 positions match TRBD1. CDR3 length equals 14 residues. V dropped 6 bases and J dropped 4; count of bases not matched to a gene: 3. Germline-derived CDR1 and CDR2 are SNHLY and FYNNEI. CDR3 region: CASSDRAGANVLTF. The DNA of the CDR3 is TGTGCCAGCAGCGACAGGGCCGGGGCCAACGTCCTGACTTTC.

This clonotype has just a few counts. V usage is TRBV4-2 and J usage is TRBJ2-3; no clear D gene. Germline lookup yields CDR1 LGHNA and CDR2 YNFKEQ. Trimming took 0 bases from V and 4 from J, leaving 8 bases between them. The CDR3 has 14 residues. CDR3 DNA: TGTGCCAGCAGCCAAGATAAGGGATCAGATACGCAGTATTTT. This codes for CASSQDKGSDTQYF.

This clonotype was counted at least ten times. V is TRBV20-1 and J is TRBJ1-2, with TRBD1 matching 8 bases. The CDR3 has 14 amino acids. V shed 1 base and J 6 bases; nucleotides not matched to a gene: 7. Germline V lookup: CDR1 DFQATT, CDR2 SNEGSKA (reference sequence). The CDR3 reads CSARAEDRDDGYTF. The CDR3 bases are TGCAGTGCTAGAGCCGAGGACAGGGACGATGGCTACACCTTC.